This T cell receptor beta chain is from a study of cytotoxic CD8 clonotypes in ibrutinib-treated CLL. CDR1 and CDR2 from the germline V gene are KGHSH and LQKENI. This CDR3 has 15 amino acids. V shed 4 bases and J 4 bases; nucleotides not matched to a gene: 3. Using immunoSEQ multiplex PCR, the repertoire was profiled, and TCRdb retains in-frame clones only, with some absent. The sample has around 92,000 clones; roughly three quarters are singletons. This receptor was identified in a human donor with chronic lymphocytic leukemia. The material sequenced was PBMCs, taken after 24 months of ibrutinib treatment. V usage is TRBV18 and J usage is TRBJ2-3; TRBD1 matches at 12 bases. The CDR3 loop is CASSRGQGAPDTQYF. In nucleotides, the CDR3 is TGTGCCAGCTCACGGGGACAGGGGGCACCAGATACGCAGTATTTT.